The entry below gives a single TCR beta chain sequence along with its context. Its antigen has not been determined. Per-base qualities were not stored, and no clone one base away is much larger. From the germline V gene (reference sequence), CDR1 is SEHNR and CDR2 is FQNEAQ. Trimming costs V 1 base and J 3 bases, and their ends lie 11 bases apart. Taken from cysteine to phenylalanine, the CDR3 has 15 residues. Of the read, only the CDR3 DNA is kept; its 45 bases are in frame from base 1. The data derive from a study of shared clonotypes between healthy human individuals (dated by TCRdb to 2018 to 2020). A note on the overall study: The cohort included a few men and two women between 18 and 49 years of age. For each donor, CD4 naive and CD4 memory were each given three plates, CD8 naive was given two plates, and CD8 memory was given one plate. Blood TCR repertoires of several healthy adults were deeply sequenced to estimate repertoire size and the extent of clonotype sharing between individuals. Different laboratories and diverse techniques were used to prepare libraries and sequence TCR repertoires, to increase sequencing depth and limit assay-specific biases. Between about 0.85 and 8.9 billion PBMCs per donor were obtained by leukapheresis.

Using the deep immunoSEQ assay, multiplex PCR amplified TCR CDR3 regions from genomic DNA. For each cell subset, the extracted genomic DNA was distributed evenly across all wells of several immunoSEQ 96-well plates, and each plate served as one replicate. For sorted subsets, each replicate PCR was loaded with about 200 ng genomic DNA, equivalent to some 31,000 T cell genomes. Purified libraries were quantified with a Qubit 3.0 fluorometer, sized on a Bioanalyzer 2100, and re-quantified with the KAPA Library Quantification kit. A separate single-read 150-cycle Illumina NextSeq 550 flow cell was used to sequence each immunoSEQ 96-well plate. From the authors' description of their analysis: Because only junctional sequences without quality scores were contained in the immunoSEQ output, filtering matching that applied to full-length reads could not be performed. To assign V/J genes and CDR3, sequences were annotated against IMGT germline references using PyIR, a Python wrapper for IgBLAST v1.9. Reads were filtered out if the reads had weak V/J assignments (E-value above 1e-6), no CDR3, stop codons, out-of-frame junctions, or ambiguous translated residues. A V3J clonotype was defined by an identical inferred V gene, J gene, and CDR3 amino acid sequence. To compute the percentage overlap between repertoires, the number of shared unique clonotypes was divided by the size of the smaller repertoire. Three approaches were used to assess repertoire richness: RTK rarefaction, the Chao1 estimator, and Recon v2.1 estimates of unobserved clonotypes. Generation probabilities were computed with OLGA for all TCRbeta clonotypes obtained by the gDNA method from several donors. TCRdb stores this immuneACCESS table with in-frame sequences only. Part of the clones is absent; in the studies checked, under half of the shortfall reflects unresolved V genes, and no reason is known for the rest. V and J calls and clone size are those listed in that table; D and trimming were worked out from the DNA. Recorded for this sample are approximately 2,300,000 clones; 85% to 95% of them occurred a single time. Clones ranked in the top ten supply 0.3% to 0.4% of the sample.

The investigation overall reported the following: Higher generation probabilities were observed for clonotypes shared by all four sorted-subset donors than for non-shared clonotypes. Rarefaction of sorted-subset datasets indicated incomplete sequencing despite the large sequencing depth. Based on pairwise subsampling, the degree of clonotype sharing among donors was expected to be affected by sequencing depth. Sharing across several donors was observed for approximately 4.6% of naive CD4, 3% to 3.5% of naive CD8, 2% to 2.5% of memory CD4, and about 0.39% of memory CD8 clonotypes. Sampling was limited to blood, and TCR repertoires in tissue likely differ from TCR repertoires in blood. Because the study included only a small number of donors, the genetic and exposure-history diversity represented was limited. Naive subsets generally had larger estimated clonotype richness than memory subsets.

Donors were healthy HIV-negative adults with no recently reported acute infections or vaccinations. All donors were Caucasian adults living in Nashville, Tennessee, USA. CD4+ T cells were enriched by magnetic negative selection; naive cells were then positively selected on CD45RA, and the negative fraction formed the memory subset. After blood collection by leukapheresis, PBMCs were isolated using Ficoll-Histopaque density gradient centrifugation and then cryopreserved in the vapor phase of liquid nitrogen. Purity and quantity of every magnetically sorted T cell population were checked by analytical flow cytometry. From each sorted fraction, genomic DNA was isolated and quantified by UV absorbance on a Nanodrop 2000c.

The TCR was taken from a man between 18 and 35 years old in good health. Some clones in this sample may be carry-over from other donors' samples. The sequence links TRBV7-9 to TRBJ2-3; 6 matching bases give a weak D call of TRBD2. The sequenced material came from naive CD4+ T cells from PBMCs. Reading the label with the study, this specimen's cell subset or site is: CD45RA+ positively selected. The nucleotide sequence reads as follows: TGTGCCAGCAGCTTAGTGATAGCGGCTACAGATACGCAGTATTTT. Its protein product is CASSLVIAATDTQYF.